The 17 T cell receptor beta chains given below trace back to one sample, sequenced in a study of shared clonotypes between healthy human individuals. Generated by immunoSEQ multiplex PCR, the TCRdb table keeps only in-frame clones and is missing some. The sample gives roughly 500,000 clones, about four fifths of which show up once; 10% to 15% is in the top ten. The sequenced sample was PBMCs. Receptors originate from a woman aged 40-49 years in good health. Some clones in this sample may be carry-over from other donors' samples.

This sequence joins TRBV5-4 and TRBJ2-7; D tentatively fits TRBD1 or TRBD2 (6 bases each). The germline V gene has CDR1 SGHNT and CDR2 YYREEE (reference sequence). Trimming removed 0 bases at V and 6 bases at J, with 19 bases between. The CDR3 runs 16 residues. CDR3 nucleotides: TGTGCCAGCAGCTTGGCCAGCGGAGGGGGGAGAGGCGAGCAGTACTTC. It codes for CASSLASGGGRGEQYF.

This clone has only one observation. The V and J genes are TRBV9 and TRBJ1-1, with unresolved D. This CDR3 spans 12 amino acids. Germline V gives CDR1 SGDLS, CDR2 YYNGEE. V was trimmed by 4 bases and J by 2 bases, leaving 6 bases between them. The CDR3 sequence: CASSKGNTEAFF. The CDR3 bases are TGTGCCAGCAGCAAGGGTAACACTGAAGCTTTCTTT.

The chain couples TRBV9 to TRBJ2-2, with TRBD1 matching 9 bases. Germline CDR1 is SGDLS and CDR2 is YYNGEE. V trimming: 2 bases; J trimming: 10 bases; junction bases outside the gene matches: 3. This CDR3 is built from 13 residues. Written as DNA, the CDR3 is TGTGCCAGCAGCGTTACAGGGGGCGCGGAGCTGTTTTTT. This gives the protein CASSVTGGAELFF.

This clone was observed a few times. The chain is built from TRBV2 and TRBJ2-2, with D unresolved. The CDR3 spans 16 residues. Deletions cut 3 bases from V and 10 bases from J, with 21 bases between. CDR1 SNHLY and CDR2 FYNNEI come from the germline V gene. CDR3 nucleotides: TGTGCCAGCAGTGACAACCCACCCCGCGCCGGCGCGGAGCTGTTTTTT. This translates into CASSDNPPRAGAELFF.

The table lists this clone with a count of one. The rearrangement uses TRBV4-1 and TRBJ1-4; TRBD1 is a possible D gene (6 bases). This CDR3 region has 14 residues. The germline V gene has CDR1 MGHRA and CDR2 YSYEKL. V lost 5 bases and J 7 bases, leaving 14 bases between the germline ends. DNA for the CDR3: TGCGCCAGCAGCGGGGGGCTTATCAGTGAAAAACTGTTTTTT. This translates into CASSGGLISEKLFF.

The genes are TRBV5-4 and TRBJ2-1; 7 nucleotides line up with TRBD2. This CDR3 has 17 amino acids. The germline V gene encodes CDR1 SGHNT and CDR2 YYREEE (reference sequence). After removal of 4 bases from V and 2 bases from J, the junction contained 12 bases not matched to a gene. DNA for the CDR3: TGTGCCAGCAGCCCCCGCGTGAGCGGGATTACCTACAATGAGCAGTTCTTC. This sequence encodes CASSPRVSGITYNEQFF.

The V and J genes are TRBV11-2 and TRBJ1-1, with D hard to call. The CDR3 is 15 amino acids. CDR1 and CDR2 from the germline V gene are SGHAT and FQNNGV. The CDR3, as DNA: TGTGCAATCGCCCGGGCCCCAACGGAAAACACTGAAGCTTTCTTT. Translated: CAIARAPTENTEAFF.

This clone was counted many times. Other DNA variants within this sample encode the same CDR3. The genes are TRBV27 and TRBJ2-1; the D call may be TRBD1 or TRBD2 (5 bases each). V lost 6 bases, J lost 3 bases, and 9 bases lay in between. The CDR3 runs to 13 residues. Germline CDR1 and CDR2: MNHEY and SMNVEV (reference sequence). Written as DNA, the CDR3 is TGTGCCAGCAGGTGGGACCGCTACAATGAGCAGTTCTTC. Translating it yields CASRWDRYNEQFF.

The V call is TRBV4-1, the J call TRBJ2-7; 9 bases are a match to TRBD2. V lost 6 bases and J lost 0; bases outside the gene matches: 6. Per the germline V gene, CDR1 is MGHRA and CDR2 is YSYEKL. The CDR3 spans 15 residues. The CDR3 reads CASSWREGRSYEQYF. CDR3 DNA sequence: TGCGCCAGCAGTTGGCGGGAGGGCCGCTCCTACGAGCAGTACTTC.

The chain couples TRBV14 to TRBJ2-3, with 7 bases aligning to TRBD2. CDR3 length equals 15 residues. J gave up 13 bases and V 0 bases, and 13 bases lay outside the gene matches. CDR1 and CDR2 from the germline V gene are SGHDN and FVKESK. CDR3 coding DNA: TGTGCCAGCAGCCAAGAGGCCAGCGGGATTGGGAAGAAGTATTTT. It encodes CASSQEASGIGKKYF.

The rearrangement uses TRBV10-1 and TRBJ2-2; D is uncertain. In germline, CDR1 is WNHNN, CDR2 SYGVQD (reference sequence). The length of the CDR3 is 13 residues. V lost 4 bases, J lost 4 bases, and 7 bases lay in between. The CDR3 reads CASSGLLTGELFF. In nucleotides, the CDR3 is TGCGCCAGCAGTGGACTTCTCACCGGGGAGCTGTTTTTT.

As regards this clone: Different DNA sequences within this sample yield the same CDR3. This chain uses TRBV5-1 with TRBJ2-1; D not resolved. Trimming stripped 0 bases from V and 5 bases from J, with 6 bases between. The length of the CDR3 is 13 residues. Germline CDR1 is SGHRS and CDR2 is YFSETQ. CDR3 residues: CASSLAVDNEQFF. CDR3 DNA sequence: TGCGCCAGCAGCTTGGCCGTCGACAATGAGCAGTTCTTC.

The genes are TRBV7-2 and TRBJ2-1, with TRBD2 matching over 16 bases. CDR1 and CDR2 (germline): SGHTA, FQGNSA. V lost 5 bases and J lost 9; bases outside the gene matches: 7. This CDR3 is 16 amino acids long. Here the CDR3 DNA reads TGTGCCAGCAGCCTCTCCGGGACTAGCGGGAGGGTTGAGCAGTTCTTC. Its protein product is CASSLSGTSGRVEQFF.

This chain uses TRBV28 with TRBJ2-2, with 9 bases aligning to TRBD2. Per the germline V gene, CDR1 is MDHEN and CDR2 is SYDVKM. J was trimmed by 6 bases and V by 1 base; bases with no gene match: 6. The length of the CDR3 is 16 residues. For the CDR3, the DNA is TGTGCCAGCAGTTTATCTGCGGGAGGGCCCTCCGGGGAGCTGTTTTTT. Translated: CASSLSAGGPSGELFF.

This chain links TRBV10-3 with TRBJ2-3; D unresolved. Germline CDR1 is ENHRY and CDR2 is SYGVKD. Trimming removed 8 bases at V and 5 bases at J, with 8 bases between. The CDR3 runs to 11 residues. The CDR3 nucleotides are TGTGCCATCGGAGACTTAGATACGCAGTATTTT. Amino acids: CAIGDLDTQYF.

The chain carries TRBV6-5 and TRBJ2-1; D gene unclear. This CDR3 has 15 amino acids. The germline V and J ends were trimmed by 6 bases and 4 bases, with 16 bases remaining between them. The germline CDR1 and CDR2 sequences are MNHEY and SVGAGI. The CDR3 DNA follows: TGTGCCAGCAGGTCTTTTAGAGCCTTATACAATGAGCAGTTCTTC. Translated, it gives CASRSFRALYNEQFF.

V usage is TRBV5-8 and J usage is TRBJ2-5, with 12 bases fitting TRBD1. Germline trimming cut 4 bases from V and 5 bases from J; bases unmatched to any gene: 9. CDR1 SGHTS and CDR2 YDEGEE come from the germline V gene. CDR3 length equals 16 residues. The CDR3 sequence is CASSPGTGGVVETQYF. The CDR3 DNA reads as TGTGCCAGCAGCCCGGGGACAGGGGGCGTCGTGGAGACCCAGTACTTC.